These T cell receptor beta chains were read from a single sample in a study of OX40 agonist ivuxolimab in advanced cancers. This table comes from immunoSEQ multiplex PCR, and its TCRdb copy is limited to in-frame clones, with some not included. The sample yields 130,000 or so clones, roughly 93% seen once. The material sequenced was CD4+ or CD8+ T cells sorted from blood, taken in a trial of the OX40 agonist ivuxolimab. Receptors were obtained from an adult with an advanced solid tumor such as melanoma, head and neck, liver or kidney cancer. Both conserved end residues are part of each CDR3. The size of a clone is reported for some rows only, either as once, few or many, or as a class for expanded clones.

CDR3 protein	V gene	clone size	J gene
CASSLSPSYEQYF	TRBV7-2	few	TRBJ2-7
CASSPGLAGSNEQFF	TRBV7-9	NA	TRBJ2-1
CASTPFGASYNSPLHF	TRBV19	NA	TRBJ1-6
CASRRGVNMNTEAFF	TRBV4-2	once	TRBJ1-1
CAISERDRGADGYTF	TRBV10-3	NA	TRBJ1-2
CASSRDRPSYEQYF	TRBV5-1	NA	TRBJ2-7
CASSRQGNQPQHF	TRBV19	NA	TRBJ1-5
CATGPAPPNTEAFF	TRBV9	NA	TRBJ1-1
CASSYGRSGPYEQYF	TRBV6-6	NA	TRBJ2-7
CASKMDRGNSPLHF	TRBV6-6	NA	TRBJ1-6
CASSYQTSRRETQYF	TRBV7-2	NA	TRBJ2-5
CASSYGRGTYEQYF	TRBV6-5	NA	TRBJ2-7
CASSPAWGGQPQHF	TRBV6-5	NA	TRBJ1-5
CASSLTTGAGANVLTF	TRBV5-1	NA	TRBJ2-6
CASSPRQGASTGELFF	TRBV18	NA	TRBJ2-2
CASSFDRVSEAFF	TRBV7-3	NA	TRBJ1-1
CASSLEWEQFF	TRBV11-2	NA	TRBJ2-1
CASSDRASQGSGELFF	TRBV6-1	once	TRBJ2-2
CSASQETQYF	TRBV20-1	NA	TRBJ2-5
CASSQDMASGNYNEQFF	TRBV4-2	NA	TRBJ2-1
CASSRQENYNEQFF	TRBV5-8	NA	TRBJ2-1
CASSLAGVNYGYTF	TRBV5-4	NA	TRBJ1-2
CASSLQGRFEAFF	TRBV5-5	once	TRBJ1-1
CASSSIFSEADTQYF	TRBV11-2	NA	TRBJ2-3
CASSYEGLRGPLHF	TRBV6-6	NA	TRBJ1-6
CASSFPGVNEKLFF	TRBV5-5	NA	TRBJ1-4
CASTTPGVADTQYF	TRBV5-5	NA	TRBJ2-3
CASSRLDPVLTF	TRBV5-4	NA	TRBJ2-6
CASSLGQVYEQYF	TRBV7-9	NA	TRBJ2-7
CASSLEARRVLTDTQYF	TRBV7-8	NA	TRBJ2-3
CASSHRGVRFAEAFF	TRBV4-3	NA	TRBJ1-1
CASSLGGGDEQYF	TRBV7-8	NA	TRBJ2-7
CASSQRDISGTDTQYF	TRBV14	NA	TRBJ2-3
CAWDTGQETQYF	TRBV30	NA	TRBJ2-5
CASGTGDGYTF	TRBV6-5	NA	TRBJ1-2
CAIQKQGPADTQYF	TRBV2	NA	TRBJ2-3
CASSLRQGILPKLFF	TRBV28	NA	TRBJ1-4
CASRRSGTPNTEAFF	TRBV19	NA	TRBJ1-1
CASSSIDTSKNIQYF	TRBV5-8	NA	TRBJ2-4
CASSLMTSGVTQYF	TRBV5-6	NA	TRBJ2-3
CASSSSSSTGKNSPLHF	TRBV5-1	NA	TRBJ1-6
CASSQTGTGPITGELFF	TRBV18	NA	TRBJ2-2
CASSLQQGEAGELFF	TRBV5-1	NA	TRBJ2-2
CASSLAEGSPNNEQFF	TRBV5-1	few	TRBJ2-1
CASSLLGMDGINTEAFF	TRBV7-2	NA	TRBJ1-1